The 12 T cell receptor beta chains given below trace back to one sample, sequenced in a study of shared clonotypes between healthy human individuals. The data were produced by immunoSEQ multiplex PCR, yet TCRdb's version contains in-frame clones alone and is incomplete. This table holds about 1.5 million clones, around 98% found once. The material sequenced was naive CD4+ T cells sorted from blood. Subset defined: CD45RA+ positively selected. All receptors come from a man aged 25 to 40 in good health.

This chain connects TRBV4-3 to TRBJ1-2; the D is unclear. Germline assignment: CDR1 LGHNA and CDR2 YSLEER. This CDR3 is built from 15 residues. V gave up 1 base and J gave up 3 bases, with 12 bases separating them. The CDR3 is CASSQGYGLDYGYTF. CDR3 DNA: TGCGCCAGCAGCCAAGGTTATGGGTTGGACTATGGCTACACCTTC.

The chain has TRBV19 and TRBJ2-1, with D perhaps TRBD2 (5 bases). Trimming took off 5 bases at V and 3 bases at J, with 11 bases between the two ends. The CDR3 is 14 residues long. Germline lookup yields CDR1 LNHDA and CDR2 SQIVND (reference sequence). CDR3 coding DNA: TGTGCCAGTAGTGCTACCGGGATCTACAATGAGCAGTTCTTC. This encodes CASSATGIYNEQFF.

The DNA of the CDR3 is TGTGCCAGCAGTTTGGCTCCAGGAAGCTCCTACGAGCAGTACTTC. Translated: CASSLAPGSSYEQYF. The V and J genes are TRBV27 and TRBJ2-7; no definite D call. Trimming removed 3 bases at V and 0 bases at J, with 12 bases between. CDR3 size: 15 residues. Per the germline V gene, CDR1 is MNHEY and CDR2 is SMNVEV (reference sequence).

J is TRBJ1-3 and V is TRBV6-1; no clear D. This CDR3 region has 14 residues. With 2 bases removed from V and 4 bases from J, the gap between germline ends came to 9 bases. The germline CDR1 and CDR2 sequences are MNHNS and SASEGT. The CDR3 bases are TGTGCCAGCAGTGAAATGGACTTGGGAAACACCATATATTTT. This encodes CASSEMDLGNTIYF.

The chain is built from TRBV7-8 and TRBJ1-4; D gene unclear. The CDR3 is 14 residues long. Trimming shortened V by 3 bases and J by 0 bases, and 5 bases separated the two germline ends. CDR1 SGHVS and CDR2 FQNEAQ come from the germline V gene. DNA for the CDR3: TGTGCCAGCAGCTTGACCGCAACTAATGAAAAACTGTTTTTT. The encoded protein is CASSLTATNEKLFF.

Note on this clone: The sample carries other DNA sequences with the same CDR3. Here the CDR3 reads CASSPDREETQYF. The CDR3 DNA is TGTGCCAGCTCACCGGACAGGGAGGAGACCCAGTACTTC. This chain connects TRBV18 to TRBJ2-5; 8 bases map to TRBD1. The CDR3 covers 13 residues. After removal of 3 bases from V and 5 bases from J, the junction contained 2 bases not matched to a gene. Germline loops: CDR1 KGHSH, CDR2 LQKENI.

The chain has TRBV6-4 and TRBJ2-3; TRBD1 matches 7 bases. This CDR3 is 18 amino acids long. Germline values: CDR1 MRHNA, CDR2 SNTAGT. V lost 3 bases and J lost 3; bases outside the gene matches: 15. The CDR3 region is CASSEGGRGIDGTDTQYF. In nucleotides, the CDR3 is TGTGCCAGCAGTGAAGGTGGCAGGGGGATCGACGGTACAGATACGCAGTATTTT.

The chain links TRBV5-1 to TRBJ2-1, with 9 bases aligning to TRBD2. This CDR3 has 17 amino acids. The V and J ends lost 3 bases and 5 bases, in that order; junction bases with no gene match: 12. Germline assignment: CDR1 SGHRS and CDR2 YFSETQ. This CDR3 is CASSWDQLAGRNNEQFF. In DNA form, the CDR3 reads TGCGCCAGCAGCTGGGACCAACTAGCGGGCAGAAACAATGAGCAGTTCTTC.

The chain has TRBV5-1 and TRBJ2-1, with 8 positions matching TRBD1. The CDR3 runs to 15 residues. Germline trimming cut 0 bases from V and 4 bases from J; bases unmatched to any gene: 3. Germline lookup yields CDR1 SGHRS and CDR2 YFSETQ. Here the CDR3 reads CASSLAGQDYNEQFF. For the CDR3, the DNA is TGCGCCAGCAGCTTGGCGGGACAGGATTACAATGAGCAGTTCTTC.

This rearrangement joins TRBV19 to TRBJ2-3, with D maybe TRBD2 (5 bases). The germline V and J ends were trimmed by 6 bases and 0 bases, with 10 bases remaining between them. The germline CDR1 and CDR2 sequences are LNHDA and SQIVND (reference sequence). The CDR3 is 14 amino acids. The CDR3 protein is CASRAAVSTDTQYF. CDR3 DNA sequence: TGTGCCAGTAGAGCGGCGGTCAGCACAGATACGCAGTATTTT.

V usage is TRBV9 and J usage is TRBJ2-7; TRBD1 matches at 8 bases. V lost 0 bases, J lost 7 bases, and 9 bases stayed unmatched. There are 15 residues in the CDR3. CDR1 is SGDLS, CDR2 YYNGEE, per germline. This chain's CDR3 is CASSVVSTGAGEQYF. CDR3 coding DNA: TGTGCCAGCAGCGTAGTTTCGACAGGGGCAGGAGAGCAGTACTTC. Looking up the rest from reference TRBV9 and TRBJ2-7 gives the full variable domain: DSGVTQTPKHLITATGQRVTLRCSPRSGDLSVYWYQQSLDQGLQFLIQYYNGEERAKGNILERFSAQQFPDLHSELNLSSLELGDSALYFCASSVVSTGAGEQYFGPGTRLTVT.

The V and J genes are TRBV4-1 and TRBJ2-7, with 7 bases aligning to TRBD1. J lost 1 base, V lost 5 bases, and 5 bases had no gene match. This CDR3 contains 14 residues. Germline V CDR1 and CDR2: MGHRA, YSYEKL. The CDR3 loop reads CASSKTGQSYEQYF. As DNA, the CDR3 is TGCGCCAGCAGCAAAACGGGACAGTCCTACGAGCAGTACTTC.